These 26 T cell receptor beta chains came from one sample sequenced in a study of blood T cell repertoires in COVID-19. The method was immunoSEQ multiplex PCR; TCRdb's version includes in-frame clones alone and lacks a portion of them. The sample yields under 150,000 clones, roughly 88% seen once. The sequencing input was peripheral blood. The receptors derive from a man aged 50 to 59 with acute or convalescent COVID-19.

This clone has a single count. This chain uses TRBV12-3 or TRBV12-4 with TRBJ1-4; D is ambiguous. The length of the CDR3 is 13 residues. Trimming took off 3 bases at V and 5 bases at J, with 7 bases between the two ends. The CDR3 loop is CASSFARNEKLFF. CDR3 DNA sequence: TGTGCCAGCAGTTTTGCTAGGAATGAAAAACTGTTTTTT.

The chain carries TRBV7-2 and TRBJ2-3; 11 bases map to TRBD2. The CDR3 is 15 residues long. V shed 10 bases and J 1 base; nucleotides not matched to a gene: 7. Germline CDR1 SGHTA, CDR2 FQGNSA. This CDR3 reads CAISGTSGRTDTQYF. The CDR3 DNA follows: TGTGCCATTAGTGGGACTAGCGGCCGCACAGATACGCAGTATTTT.

This chain uses TRBV7-8 with TRBJ1-2, with 8 bases identical to TRBD1. Looked up from germline, CDR1 is SGHVS and CDR2 is FQNEAQ. Trimming at V came to 2 bases and at J to 5 bases, leaving 4 bases not matched to a gene. This CDR3 is built from 14 residues. This CDR3 is CASSLSGGEYGYTF. DNA of the CDR3: TGTGCCAGCAGCTTATCAGGGGGCGAATATGGCTACACCTTC.

The rearrangement uses TRBV6-1 and TRBJ1-2; no reliable D call. V was clipped by 2 bases and J by 5 bases, with 15 bases between them. The CDR3 has 15 amino acids. Germline loops: CDR1 MNHNS, CDR2 SASEGT. In DNA, the CDR3 is TGTGCCAGCAGTGAATCACCGGCCGAGGGATATGGCTACACCTTC. It translates to CASSESPAEGYGYTF.

V gene TRBV7-9 combines with J gene TRBJ1-1, with 7 bases fitting TRBD1. This CDR3 has 13 amino acids. V dropped 5 bases and J dropped 7; count of bases not matched to a gene: 7. The germline gives CDR1 SEHNR, CDR2 FQNEAQ (reference sequence). CDR3 bases: TGTGCCAGCAGCGCGGACAGGCCCCTTGAAGCTTTCTTT. Protein product: CASSADRPLEAFF.

This chain links TRBV4-3 with TRBJ1-1; a possible D gene is TRBD1 (5 bases). CDR1 is LGHNA, CDR2 YSLEER, per germline. CDR3 length equals 13 residues. V lost 2 bases to trimming and J lost 10 bases, with 14 bases between them. Written as DNA, the CDR3 is TGCGCCAGCAGCCAAAAGCAGGGTATCTCAGCTTTCTTT. Residues: CASSQKQGISAFF.

The rearrangement joins TRBV15 to TRBJ1-1; D perhaps matches TRBD1 (6 bases). CDR3 length equals 14 residues. V lost 3 bases and J lost 10, with 18 bases in between. CDR1 and CDR2 from the germline V gene are LNHNV and YYDKDF (reference sequence). The CDR3 DNA is TGTGCCACCAGCAGGGATCCTGGGGGGGCCGGAGCTTTCTTT. Amino acids: CATSRDPGGAGAFF.

The chain recombines TRBV10-3 with TRBJ2-5, with 10 bases matching TRBD2. Germline CDR1 and CDR2: ENHRY and SYGVKD. The J segment lost 4 bases and the V segment lost 9 bases, leaving 5 bases of the junction unmatched. The CDR3 contains 13 residues. The CDR3 DNA reads TGTGCCATTCGAGCGGGGGGGGGAGAGACCCAGTACTTC. Translating gives CAIRAGGGETQYF.

The chain employs TRBV19 and TRBJ2-5, with D possibly being TRBD2 (7 bases). The CDR3 extends over 15 amino acids. CDR1 is LNHDA and CDR2 is SQIVND in the germline V gene (reference sequence). Trimming took 1 base from V and 6 from J, leaving 15 bases between them. The CDR3 region is CASSIGGGETKTQYF. For the CDR3, the DNA is TGTGCCAGTAGTATAGGGGGGGGCGAAACAAAGACCCAGTACTTC.

The V call is TRBV6-5, the J call TRBJ2-5; TRBD1 aligns across 9 bases. The trim removed 7 bases at V and 5 bases at J, leaving 5 bases unmatched. This CDR3 is 13 amino acids long. CDR1 and CDR2 (germline): MNHEY, SVGAGI. The CDR3 DNA follows: TGTGCCAGCACTACAGGGGGCTGGGAGACCCAGTACTTC. Amino acids: CASTTGGWETQYF.

The chain employs TRBV24-1 and TRBJ1-1, with D maybe TRBD1 (6 bases). Trimming pared 2 bases from V and 5 bases from J, leaving 14 bases between. The CDR3 has 15 residues. Germline values: CDR1 KGHDR, CDR2 SFDVKD. The CDR3, as DNA: TGTGCCACCAGTGATTCGAGACAGGTGGGGACTGAAGCTTTCTTT. Amino acid sequence: CATSDSRQVGTEAFF.

The rearrangement uses TRBV6-5 and TRBJ1-5; no reliable D call. The CDR3 covers 13 residues. V dropped 5 bases and J dropped 7 bases, with 12 bases sitting between them. The germline V gene encodes CDR1 MNHEY and CDR2 SVGAGI. The CDR3 bases are TGTGCCAGCAGTACGAAGGAGGAGCAGCCCCAGCATTTT. Encoded protein: CASSTKEEQPQHF.

The rearrangement joins TRBV19 to TRBJ2-7; TRBD2 agrees at 12 bases. There are 15 residues in the CDR3. Germline lookup yields CDR1 LNHDA and CDR2 SQIVND (reference sequence). The junction had 3 bases not matched to a gene; V was cut back by 6 bases and J by 0 bases. Here the CDR3 DNA reads TGTGCCAGTAGCCCGGGACTAGCGGGCTCCTACGAGCAGTACTTC. Residues: CASSPGLAGSYEQYF.

The chain joins TRBV12-3 or TRBV12-4 to TRBJ2-7, with D unclear. Between the trimmed V and J ends, which lost 1 base and 2 bases, there was a span of 6 bases. CDR3 length equals 13 residues. The CDR3 region is CASSLGATYEQYF. CDR3 sequence (DNA): TGTGCCAGCAGTTTAGGGGCTACCTACGAGCAGTACTTC.

The chain employs TRBV6-6 and TRBJ1-5; tentative D call: TRBD1 (5 bases). This CDR3 is 17 amino acids long. Looked up from germline, CDR1 is MNHNY and CDR2 is SVGAGI (reference sequence). Trimming removed 5 bases at V and 1 base at J, with 18 bases between. This chain's CDR3 is CASSRSGTSGSNQPQHF. CDR3 bases: TGTGCCAGCAGTCGATCAGGGACTTCGGGGAGCAATCAGCCCCAGCATTTT.

CDR3 sequence: CASSKSLPAARSPPTDTQYF. In DNA form, the CDR3 reads TGTGCCAGCAGCAAGTCCCTACCAGCGGCTCGATCCCCCCCCACAGATACGCAGTATTTT. The V call is TRBV21-1, the J call TRBJ2-3; the table's D call, TRBD2, has no DNA check behind it. TRBV21-1 is given as a pseudogene. CDR3 length: 20 amino acids.

The chain carries TRBV10-1 and TRBJ2-7; 11 nucleotides match TRBD1. CDR3 length equals 15 residues. The V and J ends lost 2 bases and 4 bases, in that order; junction bases with no gene match: 4. CDR1 and CDR2 from the germline V gene are WNHNN and SYGVQD (reference sequence). CDR3 nucleotide sequence: TGCGCCAGCAGTGAGCGGACAGGGGGCATTTACGAGCAGTACTTC. It codes for CASSERTGGIYEQYF.

The chain is built from TRBV19 and TRBJ1-4; D gene uncertain. This CDR3 comprises 15 residues. Germline CDR1 LNHDA, CDR2 SQIVND (reference sequence). Between the trimmed V and J ends, which lost 4 bases and 0 bases, there was a span of 9 bases. The CDR3 sequence is CASSRPGSTNEKLFF. Here the CDR3 DNA reads TGTGCCAGTAGTAGGCCGGGATCAACTAATGAAAAACTGTTTTTT.

The table lists this clone with a count of one. The chain carries TRBV24-1 and TRBJ2-1; 13 nucleotides agree with TRBD2. V lost 3 bases and J lost 7; bases outside the gene matches: 2. Germline loops: CDR1 KGHDR, CDR2 SFDVKD. The CDR3 sequence is 15 residues long. The CDR3 DNA reads as TGTGCCACCAGTGATAGACTAGCGGGAGGTAATGAGCAGTTCTTC. It yields the protein CATSDRLAGGNEQFF.

The chain is built from TRBV6-5 and TRBJ1-3, with D hard to call. The CDR3 contains 13 residues. Between the trimmed V and J ends, which lost 7 bases and 0 bases, there was a span of 7 bases. Germline V gene lookup returns CDR1 MNHEY and CDR2 SVGAGI. The CDR3 reads CASTSYSGNTIYF. CDR3 DNA: TGTGCCAGCACTTCCTACTCTGGAAACACCATATATTTT.

The chain joins TRBV6-2 or TRBV6-3 to TRBJ2-7, with 9 bases identical to TRBD1. Germline V CDR1 and CDR2: MNHEY, SVGEGT. There are 15 residues in the CDR3. The V and J ends lost 4 bases and 4 bases, in that order; junction bases with no gene match: 8. CDR3 sequence (DNA): TGTGCCAGCAGTTCTCCGGGACAGGGCAGGTACGAGCAGTACTTC. Translation gives CASSSPGQGRYEQYF.

The rearrangement uses TRBV11-3 and TRBJ2-2, with D possibly TRBD1 on 5 matching bases. The CDR3 consists of 15 residues. Germline values: CDR1 SGHNT, CDR2 YENEEA. Trimming took 6 bases from V and 3 from J, leaving 14 bases between them. CDR3 coding DNA: TGTGCCAGCAGTCGAAGAGTAGGGGACACCGGGGAGCTGTTTTTT. Translating it yields CASSRRVGDTGELFF.

The J gene is TRBJ1-2, the V gene TRBV12-3 or TRBV12-4, with 8 bases identical to TRBD1. This CDR3 has 12 residues. J gave up 10 bases and V 1 base, and 2 bases lay outside the gene matches. CDR3 residues: CASSLGTGSYTF. CDR3 bases: TGTGCCAGCAGTTTAGGGACAGGGTCCTACACCTTC.

The genes are TRBV30 and TRBJ1-6; D call uncertain. V gave up 0 bases and J gave up 1 base, with 7 bases separating them. Germline assignment: CDR1 GTSNPN and CDR2 SVGIG (reference sequence). This CDR3 spans 15 amino acids. The CDR3 sequence is CAWSVRRSYNSPLHF. The DNA of the CDR3 is TGTGCCTGGAGTGTACGGAGGTCCTATAATTCACCCCTCCACTTT. Together with reference TRBV30 and TRBJ1-6, the CDR3 gives the full variable domain: SQTIHQWPATLVQPVGSPLSLECTVEGTSNPNLYWYRQAAGRGLQLLFYSVGIGQISSEVPQNLSASRPQDRQFILSSKKLLLSDSGFYLCAWSVRRSYNSPLHFGNGTRLTVT.

V and J are TRBV19 and TRBJ1-5; D is unclear. CDR1 LNHDA and CDR2 SQIVND come from the germline V gene (reference sequence). Trimming removed 3 bases at V and 7 bases at J, with 13 bases between. The CDR3 loop spans 14 amino acids. The CDR3 sequence: CASSIPGLGQPQHF. CDR3 bases: TGTGCCAGTAGTATCCCGGGATTAGGACAGCCCCAGCATTTT.

The CDR3 coding sequence is TGTGCCAGCAGCAAACAGGCAGATACGCAGTATTTT. Translation gives CASSKQADTQYF. The chain recombines TRBV7-8 with TRBJ2-3, with TRBD1 as a possible D gene (5 bases). V was trimmed by 5 bases and J by 4 bases, leaving 7 bases between them. The CDR3 runs 12 residues. Looked up from germline, CDR1 is SGHVS and CDR2 is FQNEAQ.